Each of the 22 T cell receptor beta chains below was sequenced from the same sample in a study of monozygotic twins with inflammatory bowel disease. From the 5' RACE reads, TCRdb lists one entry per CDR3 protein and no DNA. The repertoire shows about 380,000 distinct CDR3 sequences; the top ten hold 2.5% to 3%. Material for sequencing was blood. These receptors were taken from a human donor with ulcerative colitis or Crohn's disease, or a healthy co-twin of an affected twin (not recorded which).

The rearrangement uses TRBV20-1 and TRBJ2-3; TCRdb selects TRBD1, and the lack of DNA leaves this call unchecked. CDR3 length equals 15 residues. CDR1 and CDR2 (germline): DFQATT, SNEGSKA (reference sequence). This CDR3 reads CSARDTGTTTDTQYF.

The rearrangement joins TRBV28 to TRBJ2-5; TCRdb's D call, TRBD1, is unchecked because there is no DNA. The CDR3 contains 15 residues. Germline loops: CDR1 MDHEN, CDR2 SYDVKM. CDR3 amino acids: CASSPRTGRQETQYF.

The CDR3 loop is CASSFIGGSHYEQYF. The chain uses TRBV5-1 and TRBJ2-7; TCRdb returns TRBD1, unconfirmable since there is no DNA. This CDR3 has 15 residues. From germline, CDR1 is SGHRS and CDR2 YFSETQ.

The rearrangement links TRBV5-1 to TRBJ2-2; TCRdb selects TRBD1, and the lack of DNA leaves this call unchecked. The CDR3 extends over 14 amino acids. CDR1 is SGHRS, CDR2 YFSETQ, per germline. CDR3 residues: CASSSLRVTGELFF.

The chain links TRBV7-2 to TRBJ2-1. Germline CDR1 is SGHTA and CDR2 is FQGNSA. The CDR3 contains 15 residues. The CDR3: CASSSFRDSYNEQFF.

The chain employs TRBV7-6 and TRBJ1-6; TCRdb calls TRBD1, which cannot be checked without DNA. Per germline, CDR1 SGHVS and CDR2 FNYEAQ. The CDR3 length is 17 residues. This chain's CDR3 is CASSLRAGPTVDSPLHF.

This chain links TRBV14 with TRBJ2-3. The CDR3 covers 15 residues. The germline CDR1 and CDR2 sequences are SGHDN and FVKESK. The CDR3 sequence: CASSQDRLAADTQYF.

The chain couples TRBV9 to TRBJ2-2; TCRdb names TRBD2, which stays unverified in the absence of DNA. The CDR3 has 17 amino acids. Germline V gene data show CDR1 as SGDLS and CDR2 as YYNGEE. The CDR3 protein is CASSVVGSGGHTGELFF. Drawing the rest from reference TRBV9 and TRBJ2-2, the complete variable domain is DSGVTQTPKHLITATGQRVTLRCSPRSGDLSVYWYQQSLDQGLQFLIQYYNGEERAKGNILERFSAQQFPDLHSELNLSSLELGDSALYFCASSVVGSGGHTGELFFGEGSRLTVL.

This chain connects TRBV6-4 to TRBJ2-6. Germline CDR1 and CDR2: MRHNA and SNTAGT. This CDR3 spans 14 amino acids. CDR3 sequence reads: CASSDSSRANVLTF.

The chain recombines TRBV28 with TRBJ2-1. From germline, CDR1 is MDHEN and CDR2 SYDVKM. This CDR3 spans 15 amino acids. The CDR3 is CASSLEPSSYNEQFF.

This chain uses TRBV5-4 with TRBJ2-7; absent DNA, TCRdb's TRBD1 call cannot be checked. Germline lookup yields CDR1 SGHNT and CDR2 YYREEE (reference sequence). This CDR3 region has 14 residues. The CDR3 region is CASSPGQNSYEQYF. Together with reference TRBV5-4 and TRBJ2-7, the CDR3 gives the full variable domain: ETGVTQSPTHLIKTRGQQVTLRCSSQSGHNTVSWYQQALGQGPQFIFQYYREEENGRGNFPPRFSGLQFPNYSSELNVNALELDDSALYLCASSPGQNSYEQYFGPGTRLTVT.

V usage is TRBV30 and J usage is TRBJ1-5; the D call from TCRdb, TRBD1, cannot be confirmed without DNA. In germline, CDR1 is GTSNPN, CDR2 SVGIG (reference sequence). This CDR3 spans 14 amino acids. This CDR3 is CAWSVSGGNQPQHF.

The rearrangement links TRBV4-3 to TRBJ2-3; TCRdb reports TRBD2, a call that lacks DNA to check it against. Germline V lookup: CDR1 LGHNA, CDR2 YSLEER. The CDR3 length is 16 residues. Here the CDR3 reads CASSQDRTSPTDTQYF.

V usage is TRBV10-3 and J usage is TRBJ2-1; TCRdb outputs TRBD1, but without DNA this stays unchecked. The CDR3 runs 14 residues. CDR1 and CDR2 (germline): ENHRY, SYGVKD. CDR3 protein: CAISGQGPGGEQFF.

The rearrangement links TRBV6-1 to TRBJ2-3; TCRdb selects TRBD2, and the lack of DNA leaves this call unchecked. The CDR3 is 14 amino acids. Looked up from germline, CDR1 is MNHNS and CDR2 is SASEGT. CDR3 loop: CASSAAGARGTQYF.

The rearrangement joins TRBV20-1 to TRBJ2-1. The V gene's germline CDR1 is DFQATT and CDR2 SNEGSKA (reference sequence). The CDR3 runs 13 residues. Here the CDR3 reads CSAREDFYNEQFF.

The CDR3 spells CASRYKLKNTEAFF. V usage is TRBV19 and J usage is TRBJ1-1. Germline V CDR1 and CDR2: LNHDA, SQIVND (reference sequence). The CDR3 covers 14 residues.

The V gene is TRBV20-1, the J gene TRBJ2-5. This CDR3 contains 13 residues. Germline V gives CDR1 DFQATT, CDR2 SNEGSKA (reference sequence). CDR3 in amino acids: CSASRQVQETQYF.

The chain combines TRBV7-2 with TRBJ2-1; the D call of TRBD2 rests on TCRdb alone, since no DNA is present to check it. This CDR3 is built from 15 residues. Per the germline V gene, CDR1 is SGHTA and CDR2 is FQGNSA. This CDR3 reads CASSLTSGAYNEQFF. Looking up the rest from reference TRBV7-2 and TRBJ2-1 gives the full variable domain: GAGVSQSPSNKVTEKGKDVELRCDPISGHTALYWYRQSLGQGLEFLIYFQGNSAPDKSGLPSDRFSAERTGGSVSTLTIQRTQQEDSAVYLCASSLTSGAYNEQFFGPGTRLTVL.

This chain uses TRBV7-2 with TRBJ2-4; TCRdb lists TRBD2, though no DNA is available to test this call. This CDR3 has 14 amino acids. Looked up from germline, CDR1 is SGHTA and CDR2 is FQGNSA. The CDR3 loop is CASSPSRAKNIQYF.

CDR3 residues: CASSRDRVGEQYF. The chain recombines TRBV12-3 or TRBV12-4 with TRBJ2-7; TCRdb proposes TRBD1, but this gene call is untestable without DNA. The CDR3 runs to 13 residues.

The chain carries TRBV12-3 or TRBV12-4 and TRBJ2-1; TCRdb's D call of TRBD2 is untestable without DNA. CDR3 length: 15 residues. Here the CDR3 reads CASSFWDSGYNEQFF.